The 7 T cell receptor beta chains below come from one sample, sequenced in a study of blood T cell repertoires in COVID-19. Repertoires were generated with immunoSEQ multiplex PCR, while TCRdb's copy carries only in-frame clones and drops some. The sample lists 300,000 to 400,000 clones; about 88% were seen once. The sequenced sample consisted of PBMCs or T cells enriched from blood (not recorded which). These receptors were obtained from a woman between 18 and 29 years old who had recovered from COVID-19.

The chain is built from TRBV27 and TRBJ2-7; 9 bases line up with TRBD2. Unmatched junction bases numbered 14, after V lost 4 bases and J lost 4 bases. Germline CDR1 and CDR2: MNHEY and SMNVEV (reference sequence). This CDR3 spans 17 amino acids. The CDR3 nucleotides are TGTGCCAGCAGTTCACTATACATGGCGGGGGGGCCTTACGAGCAGTACTTC. It translates to CASSSLYMAGGPYEQYF.

This chain connects TRBV19 to TRBJ2-5; perhaps TRBD2 as D (6 bases). Germline CDR1 reads LNHDA; CDR2 reads SQIVND (reference sequence). The CDR3 length is 16 residues. V was pared by 3 bases and J by 2 bases, with 16 bases between. This chain's CDR3 is CASSMDGPGVQETQYF. The CDR3 DNA reads TGTGCCAGTAGTATGGATGGTCCGGGGGTTCAAGAGACCCAGTACTTC.

This clone was seen only once. The DNA for the CDR3 is TGTGCCAGCTTGCGGACTCCGACCACAGATACGCAGTATTTT. This gives the protein CASLRTPTTDTQYF. This rearrangement joins TRBV6-5 to TRBJ2-3; D is perhaps TRBD2 (5 bases). The V and J ends lost 8 bases and 2 bases respectively, with 14 bases between them. The CDR3 length is 14 residues. Looked up from germline, CDR1 is MNHEY and CDR2 is SVGAGI.

The chain employs TRBV9 and TRBJ2-3; possibly TRBD2 for D (7 bases). There are 16 residues in the CDR3. The V end was cut by 0 bases, the J end by 4 bases, with 15 bases between. In germline, CDR1 is SGDLS, CDR2 YYNGEE. CDR3 residues: CASSVVGGGPSDTQYF. The CDR3 DNA is TGTGCCAGCAGCGTAGTTGGCGGGGGCCCTTCAGATACGCAGTATTTT.

The chain recombines TRBV6-2 or TRBV6-3 with TRBJ2-1; TRBD2 matches 7 bases. The CDR3 is 15 residues long. Germline-derived CDR1 and CDR2 are MNHEY and SVGEGT. The J segment lost 5 bases and the V segment lost 2 bases, leaving 6 bases of the junction unmatched. The DNA for the CDR3 is TGTGCCAGCAGTTACGTCCAGGGAGGGGACAATGAGCAGTTCTTC. It translates to CASSYVQGGDNEQFF.

This sequence joins TRBV5-1 and TRBJ2-6; 7 bases line up with TRBD2. The CDR3 length is 17 residues. Germline V gives CDR1 SGHRS, CDR2 YFSETQ. V lost 3 bases, J lost 0 bases, and 6 bases stayed unmatched. CDR3 sequence (DNA): TGCGCCAGCAGCTGGGGGGACTATTCCTCTGGGGCCAACGTCCTGACTTTC. Translating gives CASSWGDYSSGANVLTF.

This sequence joins TRBV5-8 and TRBJ1-6, with D possibly matching TRBD1 (6 bases). Trimming stripped 9 bases from V and 10 bases from J, with 17 bases between. Germline CDR1 is SGHTS and CDR2 is YDEGEE. The CDR3 totals 13 residues. CDR3 protein: CATWGPEGSPLHF. The CDR3, as DNA: TGTGCCACCTGGGGGCCCGAAGGATCACCCCTCCACTTT. Full variable domain (outside the CDR3, taken from reference TRBV5-8 and TRBJ1-6): EAGVTQSPTHLIKTRGQQATLRCSPISGHTSVYWYQQALGLGLQFLLWYDEGEERNRGNFPPRFSGRQFPNYSSELNVNALELEDSALYLCATWGPEGSPLHFGNGTRLTVT.